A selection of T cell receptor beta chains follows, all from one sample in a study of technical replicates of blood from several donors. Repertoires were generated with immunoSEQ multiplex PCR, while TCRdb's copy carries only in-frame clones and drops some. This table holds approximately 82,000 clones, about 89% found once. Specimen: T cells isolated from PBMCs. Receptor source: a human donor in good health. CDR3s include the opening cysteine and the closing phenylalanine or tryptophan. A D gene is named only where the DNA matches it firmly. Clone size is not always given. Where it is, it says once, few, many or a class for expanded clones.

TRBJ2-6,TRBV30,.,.,TGTGCCTGGGACCCGGGGGGGGCCAACGTCCTGACTTTC,CAWDPGGANVLTF
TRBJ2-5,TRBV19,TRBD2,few,TGTGCCAGTAGTACGGGAGGGGGAGTCGGTTCGGAGACCCAGTACTTC,CASSTGGGVGSETQYF
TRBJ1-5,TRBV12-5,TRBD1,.,TGTGCTAGTGAGGGGACAGGCTTAAATCAGCCCCAGCATTTT,CASEGTGLNQPQHF
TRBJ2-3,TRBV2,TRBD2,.,TGTGCCAGCAGAGGACAGGGCCCTAGCGGGGGGAGAGAGTATTTT,CASRGQGPSGGREYF
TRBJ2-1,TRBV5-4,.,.,TGTGCCAGCAGCTTGGAGGGACTGCTGCAGTATGAGCAGTTCTTC,CASSLEGLLQYEQFF
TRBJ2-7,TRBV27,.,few,TGTGCCAGCAGTTTGTTCGGGAGAACCTACGAGCAGTACTTC,CASSLFGRTYEQYF
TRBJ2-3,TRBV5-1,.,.,TGCGCCAGCAGCTCCAGGGGAGTTAGCACAGATACGCAGTATTTT,CASSSRGVSTDTQYF
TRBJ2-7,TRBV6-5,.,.,TGTGCCAGCAGTTACGACACCTCTTACGAGCAGTACTTC,CASSYDTSYEQYF
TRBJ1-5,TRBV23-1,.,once,TGCGCCAGCAGTCAATCAGTGGGGCACGCAGCTTACCTCACCCAAAATAGCAATCAGCCCCAGCATTTT,CASSQSVGHAAYLTQNSNQPQHF
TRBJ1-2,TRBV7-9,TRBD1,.,TGTGCCAGCAGCGGCCAGGGACAGATCTATGGCTACACCTTC,CASSGQGQIYGYTF
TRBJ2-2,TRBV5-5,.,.,TGTGCCAGCAGCTCCGTTGACAGACCCACCGGGGAGCTGTTTTTT,CASSSVDRPTGELFF
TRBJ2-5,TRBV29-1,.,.,TGCAGCGTTGAAGATCTGCAAACAGGGAGGGACCAAGAGACCCAGTACTTC,CSVEDLQTGRDQETQYF
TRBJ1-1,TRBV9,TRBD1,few,TGTGCCAGCAGCGGACAGGGAAGCACTGAAGCTTTCTTT,CASSGQGSTEAFF
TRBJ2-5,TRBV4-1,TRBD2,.,TGCGCCAGCAGCCAATTAGCGGGAGAAGAGACCCAGTACTTC,CASSQLAGEETQYF
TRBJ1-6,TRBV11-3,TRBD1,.,TGTGCCAGCAGCCCTCGACAGGGACGAGAATCACCCCTCCACTTT,CASSPRQGRESPLHF